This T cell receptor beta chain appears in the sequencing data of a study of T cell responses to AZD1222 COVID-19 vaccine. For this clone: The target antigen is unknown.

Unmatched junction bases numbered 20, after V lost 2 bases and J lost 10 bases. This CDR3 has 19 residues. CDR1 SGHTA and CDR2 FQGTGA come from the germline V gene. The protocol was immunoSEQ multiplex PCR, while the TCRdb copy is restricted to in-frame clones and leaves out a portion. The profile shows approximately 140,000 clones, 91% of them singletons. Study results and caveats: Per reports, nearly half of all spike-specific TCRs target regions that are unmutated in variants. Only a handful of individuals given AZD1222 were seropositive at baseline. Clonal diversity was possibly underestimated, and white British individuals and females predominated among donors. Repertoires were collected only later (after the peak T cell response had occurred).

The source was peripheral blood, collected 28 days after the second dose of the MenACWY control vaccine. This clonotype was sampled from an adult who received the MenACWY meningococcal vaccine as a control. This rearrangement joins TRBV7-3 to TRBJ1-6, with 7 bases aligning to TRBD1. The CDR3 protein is CASSLYGTELIRPKSPLHF. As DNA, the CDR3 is TGTGCCAGCAGCTTATATGGGACAGAGTTAATACGGCCCAAATCACCCCTCCACTTT.